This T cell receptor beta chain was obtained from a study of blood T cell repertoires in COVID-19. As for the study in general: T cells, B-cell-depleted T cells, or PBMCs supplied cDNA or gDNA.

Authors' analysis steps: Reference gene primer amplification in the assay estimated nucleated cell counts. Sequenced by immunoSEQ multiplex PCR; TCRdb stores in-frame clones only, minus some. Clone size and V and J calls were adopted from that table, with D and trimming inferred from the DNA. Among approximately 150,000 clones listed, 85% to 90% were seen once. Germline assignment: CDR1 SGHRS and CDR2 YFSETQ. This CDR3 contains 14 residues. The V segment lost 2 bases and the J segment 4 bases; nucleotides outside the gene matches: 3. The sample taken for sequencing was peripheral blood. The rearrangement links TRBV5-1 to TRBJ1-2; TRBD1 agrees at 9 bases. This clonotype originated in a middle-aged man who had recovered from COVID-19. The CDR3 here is CASSFTGGGYGYTF. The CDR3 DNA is TGCGCCAGCAGCTTCACAGGGGGCGGCTATGGCTACACCTTC.